The TCR beta chain under discussion was sequenced for a study of T cells in Graves' hyperthyroidism and ophthalmopathy. General study results and limits: Blood shared most expanded thyroid clonotypes above 0.001. Ophthalmopathy was model-predicted a median about 6.7 months pre-onset.

Many counts were recorded for this clonotype. The antigen is unknown. Fresh peripheral blood, 10 ml, was the source of the PBMCs. V gave up 6 bases and J gave up 2 bases, with 17 bases separating them. Germline values: CDR1 SNHLY, CDR2 FYNNEI. The CDR3 sequence is 15 residues long. The TCR beta CDR3 regions underwent amplification using RNA transcripts as the source. HTBI primers were employed in a first-round RT-PCR of the TCR CDR3. TCRdb recomputed calls from the multiplex PCR reads with MiXCR, one row per CDR3 protein. The table lists roughly 400,000 distinct CDR3 sequences, approximately 25% of them singletons, with about 70% in the top ten.

The sequence came from a man aged 50-60 years with Graves' hyperthyroidism. V is TRBV2 and J is TRBJ2-7; possibly TRBD2 for D (5 bases). Sequenced: blood. CDR3 protein: CASRDHGGLTYEQYF. Written as DNA, the CDR3 is TGTGCCAGCAGGGACCATGGAGGACTGACCTACGAGCAGTACTTC.